This record covers a single T cell receptor (beta chain). What it recognizes is unknown. CDR3 length equals 15 residues. V was shortened by 1 base and J by 7 bases, with 14 bases between the two germline ends. Germline V gene data show CDR1 as SGHRS and CDR2 as YFSETQ. The data stem from a study of T cell responses to AZD1222 COVID-19 vaccine. Study-wide results and caveats: Spike-specific TCRs gained breadth and depth after people received two AZD1222 doses.

Generated by immunoSEQ multiplex PCR, the TCRdb table keeps only in-frame clones and is missing some. Of some 45,000 clones listed, about 90% are singletons. The clonotype originates from an adult who received the AZD1222 COVID-19 vaccine. The source material was peripheral blood, sampled 28 days after the second AZD1222 dose. This chain connects TRBV5-1 to TRBJ1-4; D perhaps matches TRBD1 (5 bases). The CDR3 nucleotides read TGCGCCAGCAGCTTGTGGGGGTCTCGAGGTGAAAAACTGTTTTTT. Translation: CASSLWGSRGEKLFF.